These T cell receptor beta chains were read from a single sample in a study of radiation and T cells in renal cell carcinoma. The assay was immunoSEQ multiplex PCR, and TCRdb's table has in-frame clones only and misses some. In the table there are about 40,000 clones, 82% of which are singletons. The sample consisted of blood, taken from a patient whose treatment included radiotherapy and nephrectomy. These TCRs come from a woman in her seventies with renal cell carcinoma. Each CDR3 is given with its conserved first and last residue. Fields, in order: clone size, J gene, D gene, V gene, CDR3 protein, CDR3 DNA. D genes are given only for firm matches. For some rows the clone size is stated as once, few or many, or as a class when expanded; others skip it.

clone size: .; J gene: TRBJ1-5; D gene: .; V gene: TRBV19; CDR3 protein: CASSTTKNQPQHF; CDR3 DNA: TGTGCCAGTAGTACGACGAAGAATCAGCCCCAGCATTTT
clone size: .; J gene: TRBJ2-7; D gene: TRBD2; V gene: TRBV9; CDR3 protein: CASSVGGGGAVEQYF; CDR3 DNA: TGTGCCAGCAGCGTAGGTGGCGGGGGGGCAGTCGAGCAGTACTTC
clone size: .; J gene: TRBJ1-2; D gene: TRBD1; V gene: TRBV6-1; CDR3 protein: CASSEGGGGVYGYTF; CDR3 DNA: TGTGCCAGCAGTGAAGGAGGGGGCGGGGTCTATGGCTACACCTTC
clone size: .; J gene: TRBJ1-1; D gene: .; V gene: TRBV5-1; CDR3 protein: CASSLERDAMNTEAFF; CDR3 DNA: TGCGCCAGCAGCTTGGAGAGGGACGCAATGAACACTGAAGCTTTCTTT
clone size: few; J gene: TRBJ2-1; D gene: TRBD2; V gene: TRBV28; CDR3 protein: CATYPASGTSYNEQFF; CDR3 DNA: TGTGCCACTTACCCCGCTAGCGGGACCTCCTACAATGAGCAGTTCTTC
clone size: .; J gene: TRBJ2-3; D gene: TRBD2; V gene: TRBV11-3; CDR3 protein: CASSPGLALSTDTQYF; CDR3 DNA: TGTGCCAGCAGCCCCGGACTAGCACTGAGCACAGATACGCAGTATTTT
clone size: .; J gene: TRBJ2-7; D gene: .; V gene: TRBV11-2; CDR3 protein: CASSFQDGPYEQYF; CDR3 DNA: TGTGCCAGCAGCTTTCAAGACGGCCCCTACGAGCAGTACTTC
clone size: .; J gene: TRBJ2-2; D gene: .; V gene: TRBV7-9; CDR3 protein: CASSSPIEGANTGELFF; CDR3 DNA: TGTGCCAGCAGCTCCCCTATCGAGGGGGCGAACACCGGGGAGCTGTTTTTT
clone size: .; J gene: TRBJ2-1; D gene: .; V gene: TRBV7-3; CDR3 protein: CASSLGLPSHDEQFF; CDR3 DNA: TGTGCCAGCAGCTTAGGGTTACCCTCCCATGATGAGCAGTTCTTC
clone size: .; J gene: TRBJ2-1; D gene: TRBD2; V gene: TRBV6-6; CDR3 protein: CASSLRTSGNEQFF; CDR3 DNA: TGTGCCAGCAGTCTACGGACTAGCGGGAATGAGCAGTTCTTC
clone size: .; J gene: TRBJ2-3; D gene: TRBD2; V gene: TRBV5-1; CDR3 protein: CASVAGGRTDTQYF; CDR3 DNA: TGCGCCAGCGTAGCGGGAGGGAGGACAGATACGCAGTATTTT
clone size: .; J gene: TRBJ2-2; D gene: .; V gene: TRBV9; CDR3 protein: CASSVRTATGELFF; CDR3 DNA: TGTGCCAGCAGCGTACGTACAGCAACCGGGGAGCTGTTTTTT
clone size: .; J gene: TRBJ1-5; D gene: .; V gene: TRBV2; CDR3 protein: CASSDFVGQSSNQPQHF; CDR3 DNA: TGTGCCAGCAGTGATTTCGTTGGACAGAGTAGCAATCAGCCCCAGCATTTT
clone size: once; J gene: TRBJ2-2; D gene: TRBD2; V gene: TRBV15; CDR3 protein: CATSRGTSGRAGAGELFF; CDR3 DNA: TGTGCCACCAGCAGAGGGACTAGCGGGAGGGCCGGTGCCGGGGAGCTGTTTTTT
clone size: few; J gene: TRBJ2-2; D gene: TRBD1; V gene: TRBV28; CDR3 protein: CASFPGQGGSGELFF; CDR3 DNA: TGTGCCAGCTTCCCGGGACAGGGTGGGTCCGGGGAGCTGTTTTTT
clone size: .; J gene: TRBJ2-7; D gene: .; V gene: TRBV25-1; CDR3 protein: CASRMSDSYEQYF; CDR3 DNA: TGTGCCAGCAGGATGTCGGACTCCTACGAGCAGTACTTC
clone size: once; J gene: TRBJ2-7; D gene: .; V gene: TRBV5-1; CDR3 protein: CASSSGTPYEQYF; CDR3 DNA: TGCGCCAGCAGCTCCGGGACGCCCTACGAGCAGTACTTC
clone size: .; J gene: TRBJ1-4; D gene: .; V gene: TRBV6-5; CDR3 protein: CASSSAVGSTNEKLFF; CDR3 DNA: TGTGCCAGCAGTTCAGCAGTGGGATCAACTAATGAAAAACTGTTTTTT
clone size: .; J gene: TRBJ1-4; D gene: .; V gene: TRBV6-1; CDR3 protein: CASNGGATNEKLFF; CDR3 DNA: TGTGCCAGCAACGGGGGGGCAACTAATGAAAAACTGTTTTTT
clone size: .; J gene: TRBJ1-4; D gene: .; V gene: TRBV19; CDR3 protein: CASRTGSNEKLFF; CDR3 DNA: TGTGCCAGTAGGACAGGATCTAATGAAAAACTGTTTTTT
clone size: .; J gene: TRBJ1-1; D gene: TRBD1; V gene: TRBV2; CDR3 protein: CARKPGQGSVDTEAFF; CDR3 DNA: TGTGCCAGAAAACCGGGACAGGGATCGGTGGACACTGAAGCTTTCTTT
clone size: .; J gene: TRBJ2-3; D gene: .; V gene: TRBV7-9; CDR3 protein: CASSLQGSTDTQYF; CDR3 DNA: TGTGCCAGCAGCTTACAGGGATCCACAGATACGCAGTATTTT
clone size: .; J gene: TRBJ2-7; D gene: .; V gene: TRBV30; CDR3 protein: CAWSPGASYEQYF; CDR3 DNA: TGTGCCTGGAGTCCTGGAGCCTCCTACGAGCAGTACTTC
clone size: .; J gene: TRBJ2-5; D gene: .; V gene: TRBV11-2; CDR3 protein: CASSLVPVGLGQETQYF; CDR3 DNA: TGTGCCAGCAGCTTAGTCCCGGTCGGGCTCGGACAAGAGACCCAGTACTTC
clone size: .; J gene: TRBJ1-4; D gene: TRBD1; V gene: TRBV9; CDR3 protein: CASSVGTGVATNEKLFF; CDR3 DNA: TGTGCCAGCAGCGTGGGGACAGGGGTTGCAACTAATGAAAAACTGTTTTTT
clone size: .; J gene: TRBJ2-3; D gene: TRBD1; V gene: TRBV7-8; CDR3 protein: CASSLTPPQGADTQYF; CDR3 DNA: TGTGCCAGCAGCTTAACACCACCACAGGGGGCAGATACGCAGTATTTT
clone size: .; J gene: TRBJ1-3; D gene: TRBD1; V gene: TRBV5-4; CDR3 protein: CASSSGTASSGNTIYF; CDR3 DNA: TGTGCCAGCAGCTCCGGGACAGCGAGCTCTGGAAACACCATATATTTT
clone size: once; J gene: TRBJ1-2; D gene: TRBD1; V gene: TRBV19; CDR3 protein: CASEDRGTEGYTF; CDR3 DNA: TGTGCCAGTGAAGACAGGGGAACAGAAGGCTACACCTTC
clone size: .; J gene: TRBJ2-7; D gene: TRBD2; V gene: TRBV6-1; CDR3 protein: CASSEAWGLTVYEQYF; CDR3 DNA: TGTGCCAGCAGTGAAGCGTGGGGACTAACAGTCTACGAGCAGTACTTC
clone size: .; J gene: TRBJ2-5; D gene: TRBD1; V gene: TRBV5-1; CDR3 protein: CASSWTGGSETQYF; CDR3 DNA: TGCGCCAGCAGTTGGACAGGGGGCTCAGAGACCCAGTACTTC
clone size: .; J gene: TRBJ2-7; D gene: TRBD1; V gene: TRBV7-9; CDR3 protein: CASSLATGTYEQYF; CDR3 DNA: TGTGCCAGCAGCTTAGCGACAGGGACCTACGAGCAGTACTTC
clone size: .; J gene: TRBJ2-7; D gene: .; V gene: TRBV19; CDR3 protein: CASSIGNEQYF; CDR3 DNA: TGTGCCAGTAGTATCGGGAACGAGCAGTACTTC
clone size: .; J gene: TRBJ2-2; D gene: TRBD2; V gene: TRBV4-2; CDR3 protein: CASSRGLAANTGELFF; CDR3 DNA: TGTGCCAGCAGCCGTGGACTAGCGGCGAACACCGGGGAGCTGTTTTTT
clone size: .; J gene: TRBJ2-3; D gene: .; V gene: TRBV5-1; CDR3 protein: CASSHLTASTDTQYF; CDR3 DNA: TGCGCCAGCAGCCACCTAACTGCTAGCACAGATACGCAGTATTTT
clone size: .; J gene: TRBJ2-1; D gene: .; V gene: TRBV9; CDR3 protein: CASSLEGWSSYNEQFF; CDR3 DNA: TGTGCCAGCAGCCTAGAGGGGTGGAGCTCCTACAATGAGCAGTTCTTC
clone size: .; J gene: TRBJ2-3; D gene: .; V gene: TRBV5-6; CDR3 protein: CASSSVGGRTDTQYF; CDR3 DNA: TGTGCCAGCAGCTCGGTCGGGGGGCGGACAGATACGCAGTATTTT
clone size: .; J gene: TRBJ2-5; D gene: .; V gene: TRBV4-3; CDR3 protein: CASSQDGNQETQYF; CDR3 DNA: TGCGCCAGCAGCCAAGACGGGAACCAAGAGACCCAGTACTTC
clone size: .; J gene: TRBJ2-7; D gene: .; V gene: TRBV14; CDR3 protein: CASSRIETGEQYF; CDR3 DNA: TGTGCCAGCAGCCGGATAGAAACGGGCGAGCAGTACTTC
clone size: few; J gene: TRBJ1-5; D gene: .; V gene: TRBV9; CDR3 protein: CASSAGGQPQHF; CDR3 DNA: TGTGCCAGCAGCGCGGGTGGTCAGCCCCAGCATTTT
clone size: .; J gene: TRBJ2-7; D gene: .; V gene: TRBV7-6; CDR3 protein: CASSFGHYEQYF; CDR3 DNA: TGTGCCAGCAGCTTCGGACATTACGAGCAGTACTTC
clone size: .; J gene: TRBJ1-6; D gene: TRBD1; V gene: TRBV5-5; CDR3 protein: CASSGTTGPGSPLHF; CDR3 DNA: TGTGCCAGCAGCGGGACGACAGGGCCGGGGTCACCCCTCCACTTT
clone size: .; J gene: TRBJ1-6; D gene: .; V gene: TRBV6-5; CDR3 protein: CASSYGIRGENSPLHF; CDR3 DNA: TGTGCCAGCAGTTATGGAATCAGGGGCGAAAATTCACCCCTCCACTTT
clone size: .; J gene: TRBJ2-7; D gene: .; V gene: TRBV7-9; CDR3 protein: CASSLAQPEQYF; CDR3 DNA: TGTGCCAGCAGCTTAGCTCAACCCGAGCAGTACTTC
clone size: .; J gene: TRBJ2-1; D gene: .; V gene: TRBV30; CDR3 protein: CAWSEISSYNEQFF; CDR3 DNA: TGTGCCTGGAGCGAAATTAGCTCCTACAATGAGCAGTTCTTC
clone size: .; J gene: TRBJ1-2; D gene: .; V gene: TRBV7-2; CDR3 protein: CASSLTDYGYTF; CDR3 DNA: TGTGCCAGCAGCTTAACAGATTATGGCTACACCTTC
clone size: .; J gene: TRBJ2-5; D gene: .; V gene: TRBV4-2; CDR3 protein: CASSPPGGRETQYF; CDR3 DNA: TGTGCCAGCAGCCCTCCCGGGGGGCGAGAGACCCAGTACTTC
clone size: .; J gene: TRBJ1-4; D gene: .; V gene: TRBV29-1; CDR3 protein: CSVVLYFPRLPIF; CDR3 DNA: TGCAGCGTTGTTTTATATTTCCCGAGACTTCCAATTTTT
clone size: .; J gene: TRBJ1-2; D gene: .; V gene: TRBV5-8; CDR3 protein: CASSLAGAGRYGYTF; CDR3 DNA: TGTGCCAGCAGCTTGGCTGGGGCAGGGCGCTATGGCTACACCTTC
clone size: .; J gene: TRBJ1-5; D gene: .; V gene: TRBV2; CDR3 protein: CASSDRRNNQPQHF; CDR3 DNA: TGTGCCAGCAGTGACCGACGGAACAATCAGCCCCAGCATTTT
clone size: .; J gene: TRBJ2-5; D gene: .; V gene: TRBV10-3; CDR3 protein: CAISDPTGLSQETQYF; CDR3 DNA: TGTGCCATCAGTGACCCAACGGGACTGTCTCAAGAGACCCAGTACTTC
clone size: once; J gene: TRBJ2-3; D gene: .; V gene: TRBV19; CDR3 protein: CASSIGLADTQYF; CDR3 DNA: TGTGCCAGTAGTATAGGTTTAGCAGATACGCAGTATTTT